These 21 T cell receptor beta chains originate from one sample sequenced in a study of shared clonotypes between healthy human individuals. Produced via immunoSEQ multiplex PCR; TCRdb's table is partial and in-frame only. The profile shows about 650,000 clones, nearly 97% of them singletons. Naive CD8 cells lacked CD45RO, underwent positive selection for CCR7 and left out terminally differentiated effector memory CD45RA+ cells. The source material was naive CD8+ T cells sorted from blood. Receptors were obtained from a woman in her twenties or thirties in good health.

The chain carries TRBV6-1 and TRBJ2-1; maybe TRBD1 (5 bases). Germline V gives CDR1 MNHNS, CDR2 SASEGT. Trimming removed 3 bases at V and 10 bases at J, with 10 bases between. This CDR3 is 12 amino acids long. The CDR3 sequence: CASSDLRTEQFF. The CDR3 nucleotides are TGTGCCAGCAGTGATCTGCGGACAGAGCAGTTCTTC.

V gene TRBV28 combines with J gene TRBJ2-3; TRBD1 or TRBD2 may be the D gene (5 bases each). The CDR3 has 15 residues. Trimming removed 6 bases from V and 0 bases from J, with 13 bases in between. From germline, CDR1 is MDHEN and CDR2 SYDVKM. The DNA of the CDR3 is TGTGCCAGCAGCGCTACAGGACTGAGCACAGATACGCAGTATTTT. As protein: CASSATGLSTDTQYF.

The chain has TRBV27 and TRBJ2-1; D remains unclear. CDR1 and CDR2 (germline): MNHEY, SMNVEV (reference sequence). Trimming cost V 1 base and J 4 bases, with 11 bases left between them. There are 15 residues in the CDR3. The CDR3 DNA is TGTGCCAGCAGTTTATTAGGGTCGAGGTACAATGAGCAGTTCTTC. It is translated as CASSLLGSRYNEQFF.

The rearrangement links TRBV27 to TRBJ2-7, with D uncertain. From germline, CDR1 is MNHEY and CDR2 SMNVEV (reference sequence). The CDR3 is made up of 13 amino acids. Trimming cost V 7 bases and J 0 bases, with 10 bases left between them. CDR3 nucleotides: TGTGCCAGCAAGGACCGAAACTCCTACGAGCAGTACTTC. This translates into CASKDRNSYEQYF.

This clone was observed a few times. The genes are TRBV7-9 and TRBJ2-7, with D uncertain. The germline CDR1 and CDR2 sequences are SEHNR and FQNEAQ (reference sequence). The CDR3 loop spans 15 amino acids. Trimming took 0 bases from V and 2 from J, leaving 11 bases between them. This CDR3 is CASSLALSGPYEQYF. The CDR3 coding sequence is TGTGCCAGCAGCTTAGCGCTTTCTGGACCCTACGAGCAGTACTTC.

This sequence joins TRBV5-8 and TRBJ2-3; D might be TRBD1 (5 bases). CDR3 size: 15 residues. CDR1 SGHTS and CDR2 YDEGEE come from the germline V gene. Trimming removed 4 bases from V and 2 bases from J, with 14 bases in between. The DNA for the CDR3 is TGTGCCAGCAGCCCGGACAAGCGCCTCACAGATACGCAGTATTTT. Translation: CASSPDKRLTDTQYF.

The rearrangement joins TRBV2 to TRBJ2-7; TRBD2 is a possible D gene (5 bases). Per the germline V gene, CDR1 is SNHLY and CDR2 is FYNNEI. V was cut by 1 base and J by 3 bases, with 7 bases left in between. The CDR3 totals 13 residues. The CDR3 coding sequence is TGTGCCAGCAGTGAAGAGAGCGGCTACGAGCAGTACTTC. It encodes CASSEESGYEQYF.

This chain joins TRBV28 and TRBJ2-2, with 8 bases identical to TRBD2. V lost 4 bases to trimming and J lost 6 bases; unmatched junction nucleotides: 4. The CDR3 contains 14 residues. CDR1 and CDR2 from the germline V gene are MDHEN and SYDVKM. CDR3 sequence: CASSSPTSAGELFF. The CDR3 DNA follows: TGTGCCAGCAGTTCTCCGACTAGCGCCGGGGAGCTGTTTTTT.

The chain uses TRBV19 and TRBJ2-1; D is possibly TRBD1 (6 bases). The CDR3 consists of 16 residues. The V gene's germline CDR1 is LNHDA and CDR2 SQIVND (reference sequence). Trimming pared 3 bases from V and 4 bases from J, leaving 16 bases between. CDR3 loop: CASSISAGEGYNEQFF. CDR3 nucleotides: TGTGCCAGTAGTATCTCGGCAGGGGAAGGGTACAATGAGCAGTTCTTC.

The chain has TRBV5-1 and TRBJ2-3; D remains ambiguous. V gave up 2 bases and J gave up 0 bases, with 10 bases separating them. CDR3 size: 15 residues. Germline-derived CDR1 and CDR2 are SGHRS and YFSETQ. The CDR3 bases are TGCGCCAGCAGCTTACAGCGAACTAGCACAGATACGCAGTATTTT. The encoded protein is CASSLQRTSTDTQYF.

The chain is built from TRBV19 and TRBJ2-7; 9 bases agree with TRBD2. The germline gives CDR1 LNHDA, CDR2 SQIVND (reference sequence). Germline trimming cut 4 bases from V and 3 bases from J; bases unmatched to any gene: 1. The CDR3 is 13 residues long. CDR3 loop: CASSTSGNYEQYF. CDR3 DNA sequence: TGTGCCAGTAGTACTAGCGGGAACTACGAGCAGTACTTC.

This rearrangement joins TRBV10-1 to TRBJ2-7; D remains ambiguous. With 3 bases removed from V and 0 bases from J, the gap between germline ends came to 9 bases. Germline CDR1 reads WNHNN; CDR2 reads SYGVQD (reference sequence). The CDR3 sequence is 14 residues long. CDR3 DNA sequence: TGCGCCAGCAGTGACTTATCCAACTCCTACGAGCAGTACTTC. Protein: CASSDLSNSYEQYF.

The chain carries TRBV11-3 and TRBJ2-1; TRBD2 is a possible D gene (6 bases). Germline-derived CDR1 and CDR2 are SGHNT and YENEEA. Trimming took off 4 bases at V and 5 bases at J, with 15 bases between the two ends. There are 15 residues in the CDR3. CDR3 coding DNA: TGTGCCAGCAGCTCCTTAGCGGAATCGAACAATGAGCAGTTCTTC. Translating it yields CASSSLAESNNEQFF. Supplemented by reference TRBV11-3 and TRBJ2-1, the full variable domain reads EAGVVQSPRYKIIEKKQPVAFWCNPISGHNTLYWYLQNLGQGPELLIRYENEEAVDDSQLPKDRFSAERLKGVDSTLKIQPAELGDSAVYLCASSSLAESNNEQFFGPGTRLTVL.

This clone was seen a single time. CDR3 amino acids: CASSAAGGVTKNIQYF. The CDR3 DNA sequence: TGTGCCAGCAGCGCGGCAGGGGGCGTAACCAAAAACATTCAGTACTTC. V is TRBV21-1 and J is TRBJ2-4; the table's D gene call, TRBD1, was not cross checked with the DNA. TRBV21-1 represents a pseudogene. This CDR3 contains 16 residues.

Concerning this clone itself: Different DNA sequences within this sample yield the same CDR3. This rearrangement joins TRBV5-6 to TRBJ1-2; no reliable D call. Trimming removed 0 bases from V and 7 bases from J, with 10 bases in between. The CDR3 consists of 13 residues. Germline CDR1 SGHDT, CDR2 YYEEEE. CDR3 protein: CASSLGGGFGYTF. The CDR3 DNA reads as TGTGCCAGCAGCTTGGGCGGAGGATTTGGCTACACCTTC.

Here the CDR3 DNA reads TGCGCCAGCAGCCAAGATCTTGAGGGGATGGCTTTCTTT. Translated, it gives CASSQDLEGMAFF. V and J are TRBV4-1 and TRBJ1-1; perhaps TRBD1 as D (5 bases). Trimming took 0 bases from V and 11 from J, leaving 13 bases between them. CDR3 length equals 13 residues. Per germline, CDR1 MGHRA and CDR2 YSYEKL.

The rearrangement joins TRBV4-1 to TRBJ2-5, with TRBD2 matching 11 bases. Germline trimming cut 1 base from V and 4 bases from J; bases unmatched to any gene: 11. This CDR3 contains 18 residues. Looked up from germline, CDR1 is MGHRA and CDR2 is YSYEKL. CDR3 residues: CASSQVLAGEGVGETQYF. The CDR3 coding sequence is TGCGCCAGCAGCCAAGTACTAGCGGGAGAGGGGGTGGGAGAGACCCAGTACTTC.

The table lists this clone with a count of one. Other DNA variants within this sample encode the same CDR3. The chain links TRBV28 to TRBJ2-7, with TRBD1 identical over 7 bases. The CDR3 loop spans 14 amino acids. Per the germline V gene, CDR1 is MDHEN and CDR2 is SYDVKM. The V and J ends lost 4 bases and 1 base, in that order; junction bases with no gene match: 4. The CDR3 DNA follows: TGTGCCAGCAGTTCGACAGGGTCGTCCTACGAGCAGTACTTC. Its translation: CASSSTGSSYEQYF. Using reference TRBV28 and TRBJ2-7 for the parts outside the CDR3, the full variable domain is DVKVTQSSRYLVKRTGEKVFLECVQDMDHENMFWYRQDPGLGLRLIYFSYDVKMKEKGDIPEGYSVSREKKERFSLILESASTNQTSMYLCASSSTGSSYEQYFGPGTRLTVT.

The chain carries TRBV6-1 and TRBJ2-7; D remains unclear. V was shortened by 4 bases and J by 0 bases, with 10 bases between the two germline ends. Germline CDR1 and CDR2: MNHNS and SASEGT. CDR3 length: 14 residues. The CDR3 sequence: CASSVSPVSYEQYF. CDR3 bases: TGTGCCAGCAGTGTTTCACCGGTCTCCTACGAGCAGTACTTC.

The rearrangement uses TRBV7-9 and TRBJ1-2; weak D call: TRBD1 (6 bases). This CDR3 has 13 amino acids. Germline CDR1 reads SEHNR; CDR2 reads FQNEAQ (reference sequence). V was cut by 5 bases and J by 4 bases, with 11 bases left in between. The CDR3 bases are TGTGCCAGCAGCGGTACAGGGAGCTATGGCTACACCTTC. Its translation: CASSGTGSYGYTF.

DNA for the CDR3: TGTGCCAGCAGCTTGTTTATGAGCGGGAGTGGTGGCGAGCAGTACTTC. Protein: CASSLFMSGSGGEQYF. The rearrangement joins TRBV5-6 to TRBJ2-7; TRBD2 aligns across 8 bases. CDR1 and CDR2 (germline): SGHDT, YYEEEE. The trim removed 1 base at V and 6 bases at J, leaving 12 bases unmatched. CDR3 length equals 16 residues.